One and the same sample provided the 20 T cell receptor beta chains below, sequenced in a study of a mutant IDH1 vaccine in newly diagnosed glioma. Time point described: baseline, week 1 (first vaccination visit). As for treatment: pre-vaccination baseline after standard-of-care therapy. Here immunoSEQ multiplex PCR was the method, and the copy in TCRdb shows in-frame clones only, minus some. The sample contains roughly 70,000 clones, 80% to 90% of which appear only once. The specimen was peripheral blood mononuclear cells (PBMCs), collected from a glioma patient treated with radiotherapy, temozolomide or both. The receptors here all came from a woman aged 18-29 years with glioma. Some clones in this sample may be carry-over from other donors' samples.

This sequence joins TRBV19 and TRBJ1-5; D perhaps matches TRBD1 (5 bases). CDR3 length equals 14 residues. The V end was cut by 6 bases, the J end by 7 bases, with 16 bases between. Germline CDR1 LNHDA, CDR2 SQIVND (reference sequence). CDR3 in DNA: TGTGCCAGTAGCGGGAACAGGCCCGACCAGCCCCAGCATTTT. The encoded protein is CASSGNRPDQPQHF.

This chain's CDR3 is CASSVGGFDSPLHF. The DNA for the CDR3 is TGTGCCAGCAGCGTAGGAGGTTTCGATTCACCCCTCCACTTT. This rearrangement joins TRBV9 to TRBJ1-6; D is uncertain. V lost 0 bases to trimming and J lost 8 bases, with 9 bases between them. The CDR3 runs 14 residues. Germline V gives CDR1 SGDLS, CDR2 YYNGEE.

This chain joins TRBV6-6 and TRBJ1-1; D remains ambiguous. This CDR3 is 11 amino acids long. Looked up from germline, CDR1 is MNHNY and CDR2 is SVGAGI (reference sequence). V dropped 4 bases and J dropped 1 base, with 1 base sitting between them. The CDR3 region has the DNA TGTGCCAGCAGTTCGAACACTGAAGCTTTCTTT. This encodes CASSSNTEAFF.

V gene TRBV9 combines with J gene TRBJ2-1; TRBD2 aligns across 8 bases. The CDR3 covers 15 residues. Losses at the gene ends were 0 bases for V and 8 bases for J; bases not matched to a gene: 7. Germline V lookup: CDR1 SGDLS, CDR2 YYNGEE. CDR3 nucleotides: TGTGCCAGCAGCGTAGATGTTAGCGGGAATGATGAGCAGTTCTTC. Encoded protein: CASSVDVSGNDEQFF.

Details on this clone: Other DNA sequences in the same sample also yield this CDR3. The chain recombines TRBV5-6 with TRBJ2-5; unclear D gene. The CDR3 runs 14 residues. V was pared by 0 bases and J by 3 bases, with 9 bases between. Germline loops: CDR1 SGHDT, CDR2 YYEEEE. The CDR3 region has the DNA TGTGCCAGCAGCTTGGCGCAAGGGAAAGAGACCCAGTACTTC. This sequence encodes CASSLAQGKETQYF.

J is TRBJ1-1 and V is TRBV10-1; D uncertain. The CDR3 runs to 14 residues. V gave up 1 base and J gave up 4 bases, with 10 bases separating them. Per the germline V gene, CDR1 is WNHNN and CDR2 is SYGVQD (reference sequence). The CDR3 is CASSEYQTTTEAFF. DNA of the CDR3: TGCGCCAGCAGTGAGTACCAAACTACCACTGAAGCTTTCTTT.

The gene calls are TRBV7-2 and TRBJ1-6, with 10 positions matching TRBD1. The V segment lost 5 bases and the J segment 0 bases; nucleotides outside the gene matches: 10. CDR3 size: 19 residues. Germline values: CDR1 SGHTA, CDR2 FQGNSA. The CDR3 protein is CASSPQGQGSSSYNSPLHF. The CDR3 coding sequence is TGTGCCAGCAGCCCACAGGGACAGGGGTCCAGCTCCTATAATTCACCCCTCCACTTT.

The chain links TRBV4-1 to TRBJ2-6; D could derive from TRBD1 or TRBD2 (5 bases each). Trimming cost V 4 bases and J 1 base, with 14 bases left between them. The CDR3 is made up of 17 amino acids. CDR1 and CDR2 from the germline V gene are MGHRA and YSYEKL. CDR3 DNA: TGCGCCAGCAGCCCCCACGGGGACGGATCTGGGGCCAACGTCCTGACTTTC. Its translation is CASSPHGDGSGANVLTF.

This rearrangement joins TRBV6-1 to TRBJ2-3; the match to TRBD2 covers 16 bases. This CDR3 region has 18 residues. CDR1 MNHNS and CDR2 SASEGT come from the germline V gene. The V segment lost 4 bases and the J segment 0 bases; nucleotides outside the gene matches: 4. CDR3 nucleotide sequence: TGTGCCAGCAGTGTGGGACTAGCGGGGGGGCGGAGCACAGATACGCAGTATTTT. This encodes CASSVGLAGGRSTDTQYF.

This chain joins TRBV6-6 and TRBJ1-1; D remains unclear. Germline V gene data show CDR1 as MNHNY and CDR2 as SVGAGI (reference sequence). The V and J ends lost 7 bases and 2 bases respectively, with 14 bases between them. The CDR3 has 14 residues. The CDR3 coding sequence is TGTGCCAGCAACCCCTCGGGAGCCAACACTGAAGCTTTCTTT. Its translation: CASNPSGANTEAFF.

The genes are TRBV15 and TRBJ1-1; D not certain. V was clipped by 0 bases and J by 5 bases, with 19 bases between them. Per germline, CDR1 LNHNV and CDR2 YYDKDF (reference sequence). This CDR3 contains 17 residues. The CDR3 reads CATSRDVGSRTLTEAFF. DNA for the CDR3: TGTGCCACCAGCAGAGATGTTGGCAGCCGGACTCTAACTGAAGCTTTCTTT.

The rearrangement uses TRBV6-5 and TRBJ2-3; a possible D gene is TRBD1 (6 bases). Germline V gene data show CDR1 as MNHEY and CDR2 as SVGAGI. CDR3 size: 15 residues. V lost 10 bases to trimming and J lost 2 bases, with 19 bases between them. DNA for the CDR3: TGTGCCACCAAAGGGTGGGACACCCCCACAGATACGCAGTATTTT. Translation: CATKGWDTPTDTQYF.

The gene calls are TRBV10-3 and TRBJ2-5, with D perhaps matching TRBD1 (6 bases). The CDR3 is 13 residues long. V was cut by 8 bases and J by 4 bases, with 14 bases left in between. The germline V gene has CDR1 ENHRY and CDR2 SYGVKD. In DNA form, the CDR3 reads TGTGCCATCTCTCCAGGGGTGGGAGAGACCCAGTACTTC. Its protein is CAISPGVGETQYF.

The V call is TRBV11-2, the J call TRBJ1-2; the D is unclear. Trimming took off 0 bases at V and 8 bases at J, with 19 bases between the two ends. Germline V gene lookup returns CDR1 SGHAT and CDR2 FQNNGV. There are 16 residues in the CDR3. CDR3: CASSLDMGITSGGYTF. The DNA for the CDR3 is TGTGCCAGCAGCTTAGATATGGGGATAACGTCGGGCGGCTACACCTTC. Variable domain in full (rest from reference TRBV11-2 and TRBJ1-2): EAGVAQSPRYKIIEKRQSVAFWCNPISGHATLYWYQQILGQGPKLLIQFQNNGVVDDSQLPKDRFSAERLKGVDSTLKIQPAKLEDSAVYLCASSLDMGITSGGYTFGSGTRLTVV.

The chain links TRBV6-1 to TRBJ2-7, with 8 positions matching TRBD2. Trimming cost V 6 bases and J 2 bases; bases outside gene matches: 6. From germline, CDR1 is MNHNS and CDR2 SASEGT. This CDR3 contains 14 residues. The CDR3 DNA is TGTGCCAGCAGCAATAGCGGGACCCCCTACGAGCAGTACTTC. Its translation: CASSNSGTPYEQYF.

V is TRBV25-1 and J is TRBJ1-4; TRBD1 is a possible D gene (5 bases). Germline CDR1 and CDR2: MGHDK and SYGVNS. Trimming cost V 10 bases and J 4 bases, with 13 bases left between them. This CDR3 is 13 amino acids long. The CDR3 region is CATRGGNNEKLFF. The CDR3 nucleotides are TGTGCCACCCGGGGGGGAAATAATGAAAAACTGTTTTTT.

The V call is TRBV5-1, the J call TRBJ2-5; D unclear. The CDR3 extends over 14 amino acids. CDR1 SGHRS and CDR2 YFSETQ come from the germline V gene. V lost 0 bases, J lost 5 bases, and 11 bases lay in between. Here the CDR3 reads CASSLEDGWETQYF. The CDR3 DNA reads as TGCGCCAGCAGCTTGGAAGACGGTTGGGAGACCCAGTACTTC.

The CDR3 protein is CASSHGLAGGYNEQFF. CDR3 nucleotide sequence: TGTGCCAGCAGTCACGGACTAGCGGGAGGCTACAATGAGCAGTTCTTC. The chain employs TRBV5-4 and TRBJ2-1; 14 bases align to TRBD2. The V and J ends lost 5 bases and 3 bases, in that order; junction bases with no gene match: 4. The CDR3 spans 16 residues. Germline CDR1 SGHNT, CDR2 YYREEE (reference sequence).

V and J are TRBV6-5 and TRBJ1-2; no clear D. CDR1 MNHEY and CDR2 SVGAGI come from the germline V gene. The CDR3 has 14 residues. The V gene lost 6 bases and the J gene lost 1 base, with 12 bases spanning the gap. The CDR3 protein is CASSPWEDNYGYTF. The CDR3 DNA reads TGTGCCAGCAGCCCGTGGGAGGATAACTATGGCTACACCTTC.

This rearrangement joins TRBV19 to TRBJ2-7; 10 nucleotides agree with TRBD1. The ends lost 4 bases at V and 2 bases at J; junction bases unmatched: 5. Germline assignment: CDR1 LNHDA and CDR2 SQIVND (reference sequence). The CDR3 runs 15 residues. CDR3 sequence reads: CASSRFGQGAYEQYF. CDR3 in DNA: TGTGCCAGTAGTAGATTTGGACAGGGGGCCTACGAGCAGTACTTC.